This is a list of T cell receptor beta chains from one sample in a study of blood T cell repertoires in COVID-19. Repertoires were generated with immunoSEQ multiplex PCR, while TCRdb's copy carries only in-frame clones and drops some. This table holds fewer than 350,000 clones, about nine tenths found once. Sample: peripheral blood. These receptors originate from a woman aged 25-40 years with COVID-19, enrolled during active disease. CDR3s include the opening cysteine and the closing phenylalanine or tryptophan. Each record gives: clone size, D gene, J gene, V gene, CDR3 protein, CDR3 DNA. A D gene is named only where the DNA matches it firmly. Size is stated for part of the rows, as once, few or many counts, or as a class when the clone is expanded.

-	-	TRBJ1-1	TRBV5-1	CASSSEASTEAFF	TGCGCCAGCAGCTCAGAGGCCAGCACTGAAGCTTTCTTT
-	-	TRBJ1-6	TRBV6-5	CASSSGSINNSPLHF	TGTGCCAGCAGCTCCGGGTCCATAAATAATTCACCCCTCCACTTT
few	-	TRBJ2-5	TRBV6-5	CASSYSSDQETQYF	TGTGCCAGCAGTTACTCGAGTGACCAAGAGACCCAGTACTTC
many	TRBD2	TRBJ2-3	TRBV6-4	CASSDGTSGDTDTQYF	TGTGCCAGCAGTGACGGGACTAGCGGAGACACAGATACGCAGTATTTT
-	TRBD1	TRBJ1-6	TRBV11-3	CASSPRTGFGSPLHF	TGTGCCAGCAGCCCTAGGACAGGGTTTGGGTCACCCCTCCACTTT
-	TRBD1	TRBJ2-5	TRBV2	CASRGQERRGEETQYF	TGTGCCAGCAGGGGACAGGAGCGGCGCGGCGAAGAGACCCAGTACTTC
-	-	TRBJ1-2	TRBV11-3	CASSLDHGGNYGYTF	TGTGCCAGCAGCTTAGATCACGGCGGGAACTATGGCTACACCTTC
-	-	TRBJ2-4	TRBV28	CASSSPQGRGNIQYF	TGTGCCAGCAGTAGCCCTCAGGGAAGGGGAAACATTCAGTACTTC
-	-	TRBJ2-7	TRBV7-6	CASSFSGYEQYF	TGTGCCAGCAGCTTTTCAGGCTACGAGCAGTACTTC
-	-	TRBJ1-5	TRBV6-5	CASVPQPGQPQHF	TGTGCCAGCGTCCCACAACCAGGTCAGCCCCAGCATTTT
-	-	TRBJ1-1	TRBV12-5	CASGLYPGGPEAFF	TGTGCTAGTGGTTTATACCCGGGGGGGCCCGAGGCTTTCTTT
-	-	TRBJ1-4	TRBV11-2	CASSFREANEKLFF	TGTGCCAGCAGCTTCAGAGAGGCTAATGAAAAACTGTTTTTT
-	-	TRBJ1-3	TRBV19	CASSIREVHGNTIYF	TGTGCCAGTAGTATAAGGGAGGTACACGGAAACACCATATATTTT
-	-	TRBJ2-3	TRBV11-2	CASSLRPGDADTQYF	TGTGCCAGCAGCTTGCGTCCGGGGGACGCAGATACGCAGTATTTT
few	-	TRBJ2-5	TRBV29-1	CSVLRGSVRETQYF	TGCAGCGTCCTTCGGGGGAGCGTCCGAGAGACCCAGTACTTC
few	-	TRBJ1-1	TRBV6-5	CASSQGGTEAFF	TGTGCCAGCAGCCAGGGTGGGACTGAAGCTTTCTTT
-	TRBD1	TRBJ2-6	TRBV15	CATSRGQGSSGANVLTF	TGTGCCACCAGCAGAGGACAGGGGAGCTCTGGGGCCAACGTCCTGACTTTC
-	TRBD1	TRBJ1-1	TRBV11-2	CASSLQQGAAFF	TGTGCCAGCAGCTTACAACAGGGGGCAGCTTTCTTT
-	-	TRBJ1-2	TRBV7-8	CASSSDSDYGYTF	TGTGCCAGCAGCTCGGACAGCGACTATGGCTACACCTTC
-	TRBD2	TRBJ2-1	TRBV5-4	CASSLPGGGVDNEQFF	TGTGCCAGCAGCTTGCCCGGGGGGGGAGTGGACAATGAGCAGTTCTTC
-	-	TRBJ1-4	TRBV11-3	CASPEEGEDEKLFF	TGTGCCAGCCCCGAGGAAGGGGAGGATGAAAAACTGTTTTTT
-	-	TRBJ1-3	TRBV6-5	CASSRQGSGNTIYF	TGTGCCAGCAGTCGCCAGGGGTCTGGAAACACCATATATTTT
-	-	TRBJ1-2	TRBV7-9	CASSLAPRGYTF	TGTGCCAGCAGCTTAGCTCCGAGGGGCTACACCTTC
-	-	TRBJ2-4	TRBV24-1	CATSPGHNLAKNIQYF	TGTGCCACCAGTCCGGGACACAATCTGGCCAAAAACATTCAGTACTTC
-	TRBD1	TRBJ2-2	TRBV9	CATRQGSSGELFF	TGTGCCACCCGACAGGGGTCCAGCGGGGAGCTGTTTTTT
few	-	TRBJ1-2	TRBV5-1	CASSLDRDGYTF	TGCGCCAGCAGCTTGGACAGGGATGGCTACACCTTC
-	-	TRBJ2-7	TRBV5-1	CASSSPGYSYEQYF	TGCGCCAGCAGCTCCCCGGGGTACTCCTACGAGCAGTACTTC
-	TRBD1	TRBJ2-7	TRBV19	CASSIRLGTAYPYEQYF	TGTGCCAGTAGTATACGATTGGGGACAGCTTACCCCTACGAGCAGTACTTC
-	-	TRBJ2-4	TRBV6-6	CASTRQNGAGKNIQYF	TGTGCCAGCACCAGACAAAATGGCGCTGGCAAAAACATTCAGTACTTC
-	TRBD1	TRBJ1-1	TRBV6-5	CAGDRVDTEAFF	TGTGCCGGGGACAGGGTCGACACTGAAGCTTTCTTT
-	TRBD2	TRBJ2-4	TRBV18	CASSRRTSDRNIQYF	TGTGCCAGCTCACGCAGGACTAGCGATCGAAACATTCAGTACTTC
-	TRBD1	TRBJ2-3	TRBV7-6	CASSFSDDRAADTQYF	TGTGCCAGCAGCTTCTCCGATGACAGGGCGGCAGATACGCAGTATTTT
-	-	TRBJ1-1	TRBV7-2	CASSLAVLGRGTEAFF	TGTGCCAGCAGCTTAGCGGTTCTGGGGAGGGGCACTGAAGCTTTCTTT
-	TRBD2	TRBJ2-2	TRBV7-9	CASSHPGLAGGGELFF	TGTGCCAGCAGCCACCCGGGACTAGCGGGGGGCGGGGAGCTGTTTTTT
-	TRBD1	TRBJ2-1	TRBV6-2/TRBV6-3	CASSYSSGRTGPNEQFF	TGTGCCAGCAGTTACTCGAGCGGCCGGACAGGTCCCAATGAGCAGTTCTTC
once	TRBD1	TRBJ1-1	TRBV6-2/TRBV6-3	CASSQGGGPTEAFF	TGTGCCAGCAGTCAAGGAGGGGGCCCTACTGAAGCTTTCTTT
-	TRBD1	TRBJ2-3	TRBV24-1	CATSDRGRTDTQYF	TGTGCCACCTCGGACAGGGGGAGGACAGATACGCAGTATTTT
-	-	TRBJ2-7	TRBV13	CASSYSGRGSEQYF	TGTGCCAGCAGCTATTCGGGGAGGGGGAGCGAGCAGTACTTC
-	TRBD2	TRBJ2-1	TRBV6-5	CASSTASGGAGEQFF	TGTGCCAGCAGCACAGCTAGCGGGGGGGCCGGAGAGCAGTTCTTC
-	-	TRBJ1-6	TRBV6-5	CASSRQGPTPLHF	TGTGCCAGCTCCAGGCAGGGGCCAACACCCCTCCACTTT
-	TRBD2	TRBJ2-4	TRBV7-2	CASSSRTSGGYIQYF	TGTGCCAGCAGCTCGAGGACTAGCGGGGGATACATTCAGTACTTC
once	-	TRBJ1-4	TRBV6-5	CASRGFTNEKLFF	TGTGCCAGTAGGGGTTTCACTAATGAAAAACTGTTTTTT
-	TRBD2	TRBJ2-1	TRBV2	CASIRAGGRNEQFF	TGTGCCAGCATACGAGCGGGGGGGAGGAATGAGCAGTTCTTC
-	-	TRBJ1-6	TRBV18	CASSQRGALDSPLHF	TGTGCCAGCTCACAGCGGGGCGCTTTGGATTCACCCCTCCACTTT
-	-	TRBJ2-5	TRBV7-9	CASSLGARPPETQYF	TGTGCCAGCAGCTTAGGAGCTAGGCCACCAGAGACCCAGTACTTC
once	TRBD1	TRBJ1-1	TRBV2	CASSELGDRNTEAFF	TGTGCCAGCAGTGAGCTAGGGGACAGGAACACTGAAGCTTTCTTT
-	-	TRBJ1-1	TRBV29-1	CSVEGHFRAMENTEAFF	TGCAGCGTTGAGGGACACTTTAGAGCCATGGAAAACACTGAAGCTTTCTTT
-	-	TRBJ1-1	TRBV25-1	CASSESRGVTTGAFF	TGTGCCAGCAGTGAATCCCGGGGAGTAACAACGGGGGCTTTCTTT
-	-	TRBJ1-1	TRBV4-1	CASSHFGGRDTEAFF	TGCGCCAGCAGCCATTTCGGGGGGAGGGACACTGAAGCTTTCTTT
-	-	TRBJ1-2	TRBV24-1	CATSDLGGGYTF	TGTGCCACCAGTGATTTGGGAGGCGGCTACACCTTC
-	-	TRBJ2-3	TRBV18	CASSNGGDTQYF	TGTGCCAGCTCAAACGGGGGAGATACGCAGTATTTT
-	TRBD1	TRBJ1-1	TRBV12-3/TRBV12-4	CASSPTGWIEAFF	TGTGCCAGCAGTCCGACAGGGTGGATTGAAGCTTTCTTT
-	TRBD1	TRBJ2-2	TRBV6-4	CASSVGQGSTGELFF	TGTGCCAGCAGTGTCGGACAGGGGAGCACCGGGGAGCTGTTTTTT
-	-	TRBJ1-1	TRBV3-1/TRBV3-2	CASSLRNRNTEAFF	TGTGCCAGCAGCCTCAGAAACAGGAACACTGAAGCTTTCTTT